The present T cell receptor beta chain was sequenced within a study of tumour-infiltrating T cells in Burkitt lymphoma. Whole-study context: Survival, overall and progression-free, tracked with productive clonality.

Sequencing was performed with immunoSEQ multiplex PCR; in TCRdb, only in-frame clones are kept and a portion is missing. The data contain 11,000 to 15,000 clones, about 85% of them singletons. The CDR3 length is 12 residues. Germline CDR1 and CDR2: SGHVS and FQNEAQ. V gave up 0 bases and J gave up 5 bases, with 4 bases separating them. J is TRBJ2-5 and V is TRBV7-8; D ambiguous. The sequence was collected from a human donor with diffuse large B-cell lymphoma. Input material: tumor tissue. The CDR3 bases are TGTGCCAGCAGCTTAGCAGGGGAGACCCAGTACTTC. Its translation is CASSLAGETQYF.